This record looks at one T cell receptor (beta chain) sequence and its context. The CDR3 consists of 15 residues. Germline V gives CDR1 MDHEN, CDR2 SYDVKM. V was cut by 0 bases and J by 10 bases, with 13 bases left in between. This entry is derived from a study of blood T cell repertoires in COVID-19. Study-level background: Sites in the United States, Italy and Spain provided acute and convalescent COVID-19 samples. The cDNA or gDNA used as material had been derived from T cells, B-cell-depleted T cells, or PBMCs.

Authors' methods: Estimation of nucleated cell counts was performed using reference gene primer amplification. Produced via immunoSEQ multiplex PCR; TCRdb's table is partial and in-frame only. The DNA gave D and trimming, while V, J and clone size come from that table. The sample yields fewer than 95,000 clones, around 90% seen once. The source material was peripheral blood. V and J are TRBV28 and TRBJ1-6; D might be TRBD1 (5 bases). This TCR came from a male donor with acute or convalescent COVID-19. In DNA, the CDR3 is TGTGCCAGCAGTTTATGGAGGCAGGGAGGCTCACCCCTCCACTTT. It codes for CASSLWRQGGSPLHF.